This T cell receptor (beta chain) emerged from a study of blood T cell repertoires in COVID-19. Trimming removed 1 base from V and 1 base from J, with 11 bases in between. The CDR3 is 16 residues long. Germline V gene data show CDR1 as MDHEN and CDR2 as SYDVKM. TCRdb's table, derived via immunoSEQ multiplex PCR, lists solely in-frame clones and lacks some. Of roughly 200,000 clones listed, roughly 82% were seen once; the top ten hold 5.6%. The sample consisted of PBMCs or T cells enriched from blood (not recorded which). The V and J genes are TRBV28 and TRBJ1-5; D possibly corresponds to TRBD1 (6 bases). The clonotype originates from a middle-aged man with acute COVID-19. CDR3 bases: TGTGCCAGCAGTTTATTACCACAGGGAAGCAATCAGCCCCAGCATTTT. Its protein is CASSLLPQGSNQPQHF.